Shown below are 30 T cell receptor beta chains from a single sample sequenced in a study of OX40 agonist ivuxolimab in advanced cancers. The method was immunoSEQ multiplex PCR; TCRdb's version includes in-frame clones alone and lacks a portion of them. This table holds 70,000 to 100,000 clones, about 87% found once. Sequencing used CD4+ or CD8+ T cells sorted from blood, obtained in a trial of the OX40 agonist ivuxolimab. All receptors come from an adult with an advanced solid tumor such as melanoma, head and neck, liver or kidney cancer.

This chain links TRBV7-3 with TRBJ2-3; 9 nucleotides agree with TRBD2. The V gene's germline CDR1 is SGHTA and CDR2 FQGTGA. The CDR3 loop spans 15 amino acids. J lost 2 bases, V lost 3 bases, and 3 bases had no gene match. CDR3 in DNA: TGTGCCAGCAGCTTGATAGCGGGAGACACAGATACGCAGTATTTT. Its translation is CASSLIAGDTDTQYF.

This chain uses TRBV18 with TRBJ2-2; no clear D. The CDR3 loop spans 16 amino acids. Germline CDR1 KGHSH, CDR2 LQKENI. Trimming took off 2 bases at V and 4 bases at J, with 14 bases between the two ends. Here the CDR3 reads CASSPRPHEGTGELFF. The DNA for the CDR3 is TGTGCCAGCTCACCAAGGCCCCATGAAGGCACCGGGGAGCTGTTTTTT.

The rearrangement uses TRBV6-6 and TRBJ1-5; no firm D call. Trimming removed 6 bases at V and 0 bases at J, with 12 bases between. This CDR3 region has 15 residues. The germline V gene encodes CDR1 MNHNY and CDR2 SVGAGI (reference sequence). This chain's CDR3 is CASRNEVSSNQPQHF. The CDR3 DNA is TGTGCCAGCAGAAACGAGGTCTCTAGCAATCAGCCCCAGCATTTT.

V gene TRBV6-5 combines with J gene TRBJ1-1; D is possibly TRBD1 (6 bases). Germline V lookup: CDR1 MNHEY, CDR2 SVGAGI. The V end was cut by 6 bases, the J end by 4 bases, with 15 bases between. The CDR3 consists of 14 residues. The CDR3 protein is CASSRLGGGTEAFF. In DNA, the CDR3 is TGTGCCAGCAGCCGATTAGGAGGGGGCACTGAAGCTTTCTTT.

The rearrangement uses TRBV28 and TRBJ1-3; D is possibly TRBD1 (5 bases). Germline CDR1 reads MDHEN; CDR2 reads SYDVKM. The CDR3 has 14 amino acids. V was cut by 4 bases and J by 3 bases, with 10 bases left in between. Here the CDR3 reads CASSWGGSGNTIYF. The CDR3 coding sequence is TGTGCCAGCAGTTGGGGGGGAAGTGGAAACACCATATATTTT.

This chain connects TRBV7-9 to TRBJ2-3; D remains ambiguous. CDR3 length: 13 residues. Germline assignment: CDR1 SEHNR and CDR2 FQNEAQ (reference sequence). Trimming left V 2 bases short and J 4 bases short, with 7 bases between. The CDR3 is CASSLRPADTQYF. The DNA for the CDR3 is TGTGCCAGCAGCTTAAGGCCCGCAGATACGCAGTATTTT.

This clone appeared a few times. The CDR3 DNA reads TGTGCTAGTGGTTTGGGGACAGGTGGCGGGGCCAACGTCCTGACTTTC. It is translated as CASGLGTGGGANVLTF. The chain is built from TRBV12-5 and TRBJ2-6; 7 bases fit TRBD1. The V and J ends lost 1 base and 4 bases, in that order; junction bases with no gene match: 4. The germline V gene has CDR1 LGHNT and CDR2 FRNRAP. The CDR3 has 16 residues.

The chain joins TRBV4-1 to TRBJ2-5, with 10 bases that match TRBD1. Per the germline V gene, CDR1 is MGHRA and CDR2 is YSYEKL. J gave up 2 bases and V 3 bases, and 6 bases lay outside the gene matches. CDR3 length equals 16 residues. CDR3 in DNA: TGCGCCAGCAGCCATGGGACAGGGGCAACTCAAGAGACCCAGTACTTC. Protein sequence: CASSHGTGATQETQYF.

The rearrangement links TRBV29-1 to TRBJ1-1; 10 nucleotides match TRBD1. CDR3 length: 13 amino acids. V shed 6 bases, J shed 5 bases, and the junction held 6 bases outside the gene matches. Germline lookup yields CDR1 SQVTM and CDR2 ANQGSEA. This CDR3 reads CSVQRTGGTEAFF. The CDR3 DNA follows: TGCAGCGTCCAAAGGACAGGGGGGACTGAAGCTTTCTTT.

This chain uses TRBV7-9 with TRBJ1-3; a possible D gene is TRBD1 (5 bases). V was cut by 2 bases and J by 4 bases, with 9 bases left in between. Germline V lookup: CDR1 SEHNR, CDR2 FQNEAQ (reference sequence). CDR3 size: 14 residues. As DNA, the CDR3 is TGTGCCAGCAGCTTACAGCAGGGCGGAAACACCATATATTTT. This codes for CASSLQQGGNTIYF.

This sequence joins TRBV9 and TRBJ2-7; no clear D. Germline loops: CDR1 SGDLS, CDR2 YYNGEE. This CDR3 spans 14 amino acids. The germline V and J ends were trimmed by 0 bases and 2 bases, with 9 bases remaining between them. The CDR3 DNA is TGTGCCAGCAGCGTAGGGCTGGAAACCTACGAGCAGTACTTC. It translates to CASSVGLETYEQYF.

The DNA for the CDR3 is TGTGCCAGCAGCTTAGATGACCTATCTCCGGGCTACACCTTC. Encoded protein: CASSLDDLSPGYTF. The chain recombines TRBV11-2 with TRBJ1-2; D unclear. Trimming removed 0 bases from V and 8 bases from J, with 13 bases in between. The germline gives CDR1 SGHAT, CDR2 FQNNGV. The length of the CDR3 is 14 residues.

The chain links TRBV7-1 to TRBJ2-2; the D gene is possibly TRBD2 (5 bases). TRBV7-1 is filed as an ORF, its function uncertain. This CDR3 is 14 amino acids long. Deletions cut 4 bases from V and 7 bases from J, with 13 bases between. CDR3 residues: CASSFYLGDGELFF. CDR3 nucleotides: TGTGCCAGCAGCTTTTACCTCGGGGACGGGGAGCTGTTTTTT.

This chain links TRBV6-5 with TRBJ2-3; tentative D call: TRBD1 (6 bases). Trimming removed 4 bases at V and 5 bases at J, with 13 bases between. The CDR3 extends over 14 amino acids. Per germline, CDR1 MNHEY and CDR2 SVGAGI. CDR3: CASSLGQGIDTQYF. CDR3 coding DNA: TGTGCCAGCAGTTTAGGGCAGGGGATAGATACGCAGTATTTT.

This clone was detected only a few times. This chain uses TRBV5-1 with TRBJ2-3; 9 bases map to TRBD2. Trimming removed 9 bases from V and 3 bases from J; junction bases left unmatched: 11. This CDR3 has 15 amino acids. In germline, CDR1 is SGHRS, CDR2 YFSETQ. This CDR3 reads CATGLAGEFTDTQYF. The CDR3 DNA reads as TGCGCCACCGGCTTAGCGGGAGAATTTACAGATACGCAGTATTTT.

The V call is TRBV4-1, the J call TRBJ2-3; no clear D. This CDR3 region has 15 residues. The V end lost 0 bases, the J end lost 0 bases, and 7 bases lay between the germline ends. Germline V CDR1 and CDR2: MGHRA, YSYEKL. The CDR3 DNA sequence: TGCGCCAGCAGCCAAGATCCTTTCAGCACAGATACGCAGTATTTT. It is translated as CASSQDPFSTDTQYF.

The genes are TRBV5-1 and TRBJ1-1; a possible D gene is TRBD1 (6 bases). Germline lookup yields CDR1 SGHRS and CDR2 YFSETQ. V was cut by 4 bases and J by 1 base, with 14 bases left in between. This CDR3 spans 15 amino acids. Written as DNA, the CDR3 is TGCGCCAGCAGCCTGCAGGGGACTCAGAACACTGAAGCTTTCTTT. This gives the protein CASSLQGTQNTEAFF. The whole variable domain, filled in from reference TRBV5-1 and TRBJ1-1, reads KAGVTQTPRYLIKTRGQQVTLSCSPISGHRSVSWYQQTPGQGLQFLFEYFSETQRNKGNFPGRFSGRQFSNSRSEMNVSTLELGDSALYLCASSLQGTQNTEAFFGQGTRLTVV.

CDR3 in amino acids: CASSTHWLGQKQHTEAFF. For the CDR3, the DNA is TGTGCCAGTAGTACCCACTGGTTGGGACAGAAGCAACACACTGAAGCTTTCTTT. The chain recombines TRBV19 with TRBJ1-1, with 7 positions matching TRBD1. This CDR3 is built from 18 residues. CDR1 and CDR2 from the germline V gene are LNHDA and SQIVND (reference sequence). Trimming removed 4 bases from V and 3 bases from J; junction bases left unmatched: 17.

The CDR3 sequence: CASSVASGPPGVDTQYF. CDR3 coding DNA: TGCGCCAGCAGTGTAGCTAGCGGCCCTCCCGGGGTAGATACGCAGTATTTT. V is TRBV5-1 and J is TRBJ2-3; 7 bases align to TRBD2. The CDR3 extends over 17 amino acids. Germline loops: CDR1 SGHRS, CDR2 YFSETQ. J gave up 5 bases and V 5 bases, and 17 bases lay outside the gene matches.

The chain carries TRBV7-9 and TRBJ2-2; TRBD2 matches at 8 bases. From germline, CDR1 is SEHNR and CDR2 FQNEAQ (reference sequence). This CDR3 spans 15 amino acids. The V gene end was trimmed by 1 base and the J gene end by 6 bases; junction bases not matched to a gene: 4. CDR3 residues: CASSLDGRASGELFF. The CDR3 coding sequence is TGTGCCAGCAGCTTAGACGGGAGGGCCTCCGGGGAGCTGTTTTTT.

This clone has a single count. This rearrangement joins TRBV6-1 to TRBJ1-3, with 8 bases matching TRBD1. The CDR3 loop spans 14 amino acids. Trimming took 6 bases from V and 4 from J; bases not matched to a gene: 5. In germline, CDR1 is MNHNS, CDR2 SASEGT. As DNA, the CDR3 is TGTGCCAGCAGGACAGGGGATTCAGGAAACACCATATATTTT. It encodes CASRTGDSGNTIYF.

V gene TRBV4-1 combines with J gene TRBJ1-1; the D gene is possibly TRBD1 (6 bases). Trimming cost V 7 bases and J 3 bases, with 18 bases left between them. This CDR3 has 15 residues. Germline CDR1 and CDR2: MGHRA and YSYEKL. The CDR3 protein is CASTSRGGWDTEAFF. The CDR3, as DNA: TGCGCCAGCACCTCAAGAGGGGGGTGGGACACTGAAGCTTTCTTT.

The chain's CDR3 is CASSYEEDIYYGYTF. In nucleotides, the CDR3 is TGTGCCAGCAGCTACGAGGAGGACATTTACTATGGCTACACCTTC. This chain uses TRBV7-9 with TRBJ1-2; TRBD1 is a possible D gene (5 bases). CDR1 is SEHNR, CDR2 FQNEAQ, per germline (reference sequence). CDR3 length equals 15 residues. V was shortened by 4 bases and J by 3 bases, with 15 bases between the two germline ends.

CDR3 sequence: CASSGASGRWANTGELFF. The CDR3 nucleotides are TGTGCCAGCAGTGGGGCTAGCGGGAGATGGGCGAACACCGGGGAGCTGTTTTTT. The rearrangement uses TRBV6-1 and TRBJ2-2, with TRBD2 matching 10 bases. The CDR3 totals 18 residues. V lost 4 bases to trimming and J lost 0 bases; unmatched junction nucleotides: 8. In germline, CDR1 is MNHNS, CDR2 SASEGT.

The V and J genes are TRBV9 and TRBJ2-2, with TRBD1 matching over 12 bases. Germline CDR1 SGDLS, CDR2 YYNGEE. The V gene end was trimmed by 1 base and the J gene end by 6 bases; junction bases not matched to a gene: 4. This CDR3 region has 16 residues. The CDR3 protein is CASSVKGTGGSGELFF. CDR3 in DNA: TGTGCCAGCAGCGTAAAAGGGACAGGGGGCTCCGGGGAGCTGTTTTTT.

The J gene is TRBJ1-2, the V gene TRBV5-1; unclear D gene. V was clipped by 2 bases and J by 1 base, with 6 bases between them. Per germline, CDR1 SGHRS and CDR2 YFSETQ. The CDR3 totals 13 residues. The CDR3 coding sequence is TGCGCCAGCAGCTTTGGGATTAACTATGGCTACACCTTC. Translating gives CASSFGINYGYTF. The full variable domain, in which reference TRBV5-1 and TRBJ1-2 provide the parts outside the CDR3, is KAGVTQTPRYLIKTRGQQVTLSCSPISGHRSVSWYQQTPGQGLQFLFEYFSETQRNKGNFPGRFSGRQFSNSRSEMNVSTLELGDSALYLCASSFGINYGYTFGSGTRLTVV.

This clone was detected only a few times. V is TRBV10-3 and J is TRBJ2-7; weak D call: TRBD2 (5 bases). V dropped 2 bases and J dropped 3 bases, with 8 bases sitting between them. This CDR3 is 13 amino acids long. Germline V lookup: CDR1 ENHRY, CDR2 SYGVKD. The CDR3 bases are TGTGCCATCAGTGAGGGACTTTACTACGAGCAGTACTTC. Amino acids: CAISEGLYYEQYF.

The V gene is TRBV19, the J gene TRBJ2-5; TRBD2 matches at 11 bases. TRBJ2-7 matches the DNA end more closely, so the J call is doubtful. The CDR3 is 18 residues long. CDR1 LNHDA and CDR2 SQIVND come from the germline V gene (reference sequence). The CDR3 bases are TGTGCCAGTAAACCCTTGACTTTAGCGGGAGGGGCCACCTACGAGCAGTACTTC. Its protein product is CASKPLTLAGGATYEQYF.

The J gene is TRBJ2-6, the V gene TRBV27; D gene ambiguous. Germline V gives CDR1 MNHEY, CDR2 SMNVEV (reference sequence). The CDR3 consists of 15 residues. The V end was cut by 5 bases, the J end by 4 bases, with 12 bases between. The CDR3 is CASSTGSVGANVLTF. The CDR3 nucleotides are TGTGCCAGCAGTACGGGTTCAGTCGGGGCCAACGTCCTGACTTTC.

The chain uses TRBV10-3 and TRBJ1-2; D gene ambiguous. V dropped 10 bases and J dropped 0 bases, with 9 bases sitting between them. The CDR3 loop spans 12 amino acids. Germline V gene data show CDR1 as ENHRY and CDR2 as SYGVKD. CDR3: CATEGTNYGYTF. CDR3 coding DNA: TGTGCCACGGAAGGGACTAACTATGGCTACACCTTC.